This T cell receptor (beta chain) was profiled in a study of blood T cell repertoires in COVID-19 (dated by TCRdb to 2020 to 2022). Study-level background: Collaborator samples came from the United States, Italy and Spain and covered acute and convalescent phases of COVID-19. The material from the prospective study consisted of cDNA or gDNA derived from T cells, B-cell-depleted T cells, or PBMCs. Subjects who had been exposed to COVID-19, were actively infected with it, or had recovered from it provided the deeply sampled blood TCRbeta repertoires that made up the dataset. A freely available public database, intended as a resource for researchers studying the immune response to SARS-CoV-2, is where the repertoires were released. Samples came from the ongoing ImmuneRACE study (first 160 participants) plus 1,254 subjects from 6 global collaborators. Sample metadata almost always included a de-identified subject ID, COVID-19 status, age in years and sex. Where HLA class I and class II types were available, the types were taken from metadata supplied by the sample provider, not from assay-based typing.

The investigation overall reported the following: The quantity of clinical and demographic metadata differed by source and by participant and was supplied without curation.

One collaborating source in Seattle enrolled patients while the patients were actively infected and followed the patients over time throughout the course of disease. Collaborating institutions collected whole blood in K2EDTA tubes following their own protocols. For TCRbeta analysis, collaborator samples were shipped as frozen whole blood, as isolated PBMCs, or as DNA extracted from either sample type. Turning to this clone: Which antigen it targets is not known. Qualities for individual bases were not recorded, and no much larger clone is one base off.

TCRbeta CDR3 regions were amplified from genomic DNA by means of the immunoSEQ Assay, a bias-controlled multiplex PCR. Per the original workflow: Nucleated cell counts per sample were estimated from amplification of reference gene primers within the assay. To quantify the absolute abundance of each unique TCRbeta CDR3 rearrangement, sequence reads were collapsed and filtered. For each sample, productive Simpson clonality was calculated by taking the square root of Simpson's diversity index across productive rearrangements. As stored in TCRdb, this immuneACCESS dataset retains in-frame rearrangements with V and J assigned. A fraction of the clones does not appear; measured against another copy, unresolved V genes explain less than half of the discrepancy, and the remainder lacks a known reason. V and J calls and clone size are as listed in that table; D and trimming were resolved from the DNA. The sample table records about 56,000 clones; 84% of these occur just once. More than 15% of the sample is taken by the ten largest.

For CDR1 and CDR2, the germline V gene (reference sequence) lists GTSNPN and SVGIG. From the cysteine through the phenylalanine, the CDR3 covers 18 amino acids. Left in the record is the CDR3 DNA by itself, 54 bases read in frame from the first base. This TCR was recovered from a man in his sixties with COVID-19, enrolled during active disease. Recombination joined TRBV30 with TRBJ2-1; the central 14 bases match TRBD2. Sequenced sample: peripheral blood. CDR3 loop: CFSACPLGTSGSYNEQFF. The sequenced DNA: TGTTTTTCCGCCTGCCCCCTCGGGACTAGCGGGAGTTACAATGAGCAGTTCTTC. Where the CDR3 stops, the reference TRBV30 and TRBJ2-1 genes take over; the full variable domain is SQTIHQWPATLVQPVGSPLSLECTVEGTSNPNLYWYRQAAGRGLQLLFYSVGIGQISSEVPQNLSASRPQDRQFILSSKKLLLSDSGFYLCFSACPLGTSGSYNEQFFGPGTRLTVL.